This T cell receptor beta chain originates from a study of technical replicates of blood from a handful of donors. Only in-frame clones appear in the TCRdb table, and some are missing; sequencing was by immunoSEQ multiplex PCR. The table has around 70,000 clones, approximately 94% seen once. The CDR3 is made up of 15 amino acids. The germline V gene encodes CDR1 SGHTA and CDR2 FQGNSA. Trimming took off 5 bases at V and 4 bases at J, with 16 bases between the two ends. Sequences were obtained from T cells isolated from PBMCs. The origin of this receptor is a human donor in good health. The genes are TRBV7-2 and TRBJ2-3, with a weak D call TRBD1 (5 bases). This CDR3 is CASSPGPDDADTQYF. CDR3 DNA: TGTGCCAGCAGCCCAGGGCCCGACGATGCAGATACGCAGTATTTT.